These 21 T cell receptor beta chains were all obtained from the same sample, sequenced in a study of T cell responses to AZD1222 COVID-19 vaccine. Produced via immunoSEQ multiplex PCR; TCRdb's table is partial and in-frame only. This repertoire shows 75,000 to 100,000 clones, about nine tenths found once; its top ten account for over 2%. This sample comprised peripheral blood, obtained on day 0 of AZD1222 vaccination. These receptors originate from an adult in good health.

The chain employs TRBV3-1 (or the pseudogene TRBV3-2) and TRBJ2-5; no clear D. The CDR3 spans 14 residues. CDR1 and CDR2 (germline): LGHDT, YNNKEL (reference sequence). With 4 bases removed from V and 7 bases from J, the gap between germline ends came to 16 bases. In DNA, the CDR3 is TGTGCCAGCAGCCTGTCCCGCGGCTTCGGGACCCAGTACTTC. It specifies CASSLSRGFGTQYF.

Regarding this clone: Mismatch with germline at one junction end may stem from a read error. This chain uses TRBV6-4 with TRBJ1-1; D uncertain. The CDR3 is made up of 13 amino acids. Germline values: CDR1 MRHNA, CDR2 SNTAGT. The CDR3 nucleotides read TGTGCCAGCTACGGACCCTGGAACGCTGAAGCTTTCTTT. Translating gives CASYGPWNAEAFF.

V and J are TRBV11-1 and TRBJ1-1; perhaps TRBD1 as D (5 bases). Trimming left V 2 bases short and J 6 bases short, with 10 bases between. The germline V gene has CDR1 SGHAT and CDR2 FQDESV (reference sequence). The CDR3 sequence is 13 residues long. CDR3 sequence reads: CASSLKGYAEAFF. The CDR3 region has the DNA TGTGCCAGCAGCTTAAAGGGGTATGCTGAAGCTTTCTTT.

The rearrangement links TRBV11-3 to TRBJ2-2; 14 nucleotides match TRBD2. The germline V gene encodes CDR1 SGHNT and CDR2 YENEEA. This CDR3 has 15 residues. The junction had 4 bases not matched to a gene; V was cut back by 5 bases and J by 8 bases. CDR3 nucleotides: TGTGCCAGCAGCCCGGGACTAGCGGGGGTGGGGGAGCTGTTTTTT. It encodes CASSPGLAGVGELFF.

This chain links TRBV7-3 with TRBJ1-1; D is possibly TRBD1 (6 bases). The germline V gene encodes CDR1 SGHTA and CDR2 FQGTGA. The CDR3 is made up of 13 amino acids. With 4 bases removed from V and 4 bases from J, the gap between germline ends came to 10 bases. CDR3: CASSSQGFTEAFF. The CDR3 DNA sequence: TGTGCCAGCAGCTCACAGGGTTTCACTGAAGCTTTCTTT.

The rearrangement uses TRBV9 and TRBJ2-5; 10 nucleotides agree with TRBD1. This CDR3 is 15 amino acids long. Germline CDR1 SGDLS, CDR2 YYNGEE. V shed 0 bases, J shed 5 bases, and the junction held 4 bases outside the gene matches. In nucleotides, the CDR3 is TGTGCCAGCAGCGTAGGACAGGGGGCAGGGGAGACCCAGTACTTC. Translating it yields CASSVGQGAGETQYF.

This clone turned up a few times. V is TRBV6-2 or TRBV6-3 and J is TRBJ2-3, with D uncertain. CDR1 is MNHEY and CDR2 is SVGEGT in the germline V gene. The CDR3 loop spans 17 amino acids. V was pared by 5 bases and J by 2 bases, with 20 bases between. For the CDR3, the DNA is TGTGCCAGCAGTCCCCAGAGGTCGTCGGGCAACACAGATACGCAGTATTTT. Residues: CASSPQRSSGNTDTQYF.

This clone appeared a single time. The chain joins TRBV5-4 to TRBJ2-1; D not certain. V lost 4 bases and J 0 bases, leaving 8 bases between the germline ends. Germline V gene sequence: CDR1 SGHNT, CDR2 YYREEE (reference sequence). The CDR3 consists of 14 residues. CDR3 in amino acids: CASSIPSSYNEQFF. The DNA of the CDR3 is TGTGCCAGCAGCATTCCTAGCTCCTACAATGAGCAGTTCTTC.

V is TRBV18 and J is TRBJ2-5, with TRBD2 identical over 11 bases. Germline V gives CDR1 KGHSH, CDR2 LQKENI. This CDR3 comprises 17 residues. The J segment lost 4 bases and the V segment lost 2 bases, leaving 9 bases of the junction unmatched. The CDR3 bases are TGTGCCAGCTCACCAGGGACTAGCGGTCTAATCGGAGAGACCCAGTACTTC. Translating it yields CASSPGTSGLIGETQYF.

The V call is TRBV27, the J call TRBJ1-1; the match to TRBD1 covers 8 bases. This CDR3 has 15 amino acids. The V and J ends lost 6 bases and 0 bases, in that order; junction bases with no gene match: 6. CDR1 and CDR2 (germline): MNHEY, SMNVEV (reference sequence). CDR3 sequence reads: CASRDRGVVNTEAFF. In DNA, the CDR3 is TGTGCCAGCAGAGACAGGGGTGTGGTGAACACTGAAGCTTTCTTT.

This chain connects TRBV7-9 to TRBJ2-3, with 14 bases matching TRBD2. With 9 bases clipped from V and 8 bases from J, the junction kept 4 bases outside the gene matches. Germline V gene sequence: CDR1 SEHNR, CDR2 FQNEAQ (reference sequence). The CDR3 has 13 amino acids. The CDR3 bases are TGTGCCAGGGGACTAGCGGGAGTTAGTACGCAGTATTTT. Amino acids: CARGLAGVSTQYF.

The V gene is TRBV30, the J gene TRBJ1-1, with D hard to call. With 2 bases removed from V and 8 bases from J, the gap between germline ends came to 6 bases. CDR3 length: 10 residues. Germline loops: CDR1 GTSNPN, CDR2 SVGIG (reference sequence). CDR3 nucleotide sequence: TGTGCCTGGAGTCGGCGGGAAGCTTTCTTT. Translation gives CAWSRREAFF.

The genes are TRBV3-1 (or the pseudogene TRBV3-2) and TRBJ1-1; no firm D call. Trimming cost V 4 bases and J 0 bases, with 18 bases left between them. The CDR3 extends over 17 amino acids. Germline V gene data show CDR1 as LGHDT and CDR2 as YNNKEL (reference sequence). The CDR3 coding sequence is TGTGCCAGCAGCCCTACCCGAGGCGAGGGAATGAACACTGAAGCTTTCTTT. Its translation is CASSPTRGEGMNTEAFF.

J is TRBJ1-1 and V is TRBV10-3, with D tentatively TRBD1 (6 bases). The CDR3 has 15 amino acids. Germline values: CDR1 ENHRY, CDR2 SYGVKD. V was cut by 6 bases and J by 0 bases, with 14 bases left in between. CDR3 bases: TGTGCCATCAGCACAGGGTTTCGGGTGAACACTGAAGCTTTCTTT. Its protein is CAISTGFRVNTEAFF.

The genes are TRBV6-1 and TRBJ1-5; perhaps TRBD1 as D (5 bases). The ends were cut back, 0 bases at V and 7 bases at J, with 10 bases in the middle. CDR1 is MNHNS and CDR2 is SASEGT in the germline V gene. The CDR3 is 14 residues long. The CDR3 region has the DNA TGTGCCAGCAGTGAAGCGGGGGGAGGACAGCCCCAGCATTTT. Translated, it gives CASSEAGGGQPQHF.

The chain recombines TRBV27 with TRBJ1-1; D uncertain. This CDR3 comprises 17 residues. Trimming left V 2 bases short and J 0 bases short, with 16 bases between. Germline V gene sequence: CDR1 MNHEY, CDR2 SMNVEV (reference sequence). As DNA, the CDR3 is TGTGCCAGCAGTTTAACGCAGCTTCCTTTCATGAACACTGAAGCTTTCTTT. It is translated as CASSLTQLPFMNTEAFF.

This CDR3 is CASSPFHLSSGNTIYF. CDR3 DNA: TGTGCCAGCTCACCATTTCATCTTAGTTCGGGAAACACCATATATTTT. The V gene is TRBV18, the J gene TRBJ1-3, with D hard to call. Trimming took 2 bases from V and 4 from J, leaving 15 bases between them. Per the germline V gene, CDR1 is KGHSH and CDR2 is LQKENI. The CDR3 has 16 amino acids.

Only one count was recorded for this clone. V and J are TRBV7-9 and TRBJ2-7; 9 bases agree with TRBD1. This CDR3 has 14 residues. J lost 2 bases, V lost 5 bases, and 4 bases had no gene match. Germline V CDR1 and CDR2: SEHNR, FQNEAQ (reference sequence). The CDR3 DNA is TGTGCCAGCAGCCCCCGGGACAGGGCCTACGAGCAGTACTTC. It is translated as CASSPRDRAYEQYF.

V gene TRBV10-2 combines with J gene TRBJ1-2; 9 nucleotides agree with TRBD1. Losses at the gene ends were 3 bases for V and 0 bases for J; bases not matched to a gene: 5. This CDR3 contains 16 residues. The germline CDR1 and CDR2 sequences are WSHSY and SAAADI. CDR3 sequence (DNA): TGCGCCAGCAGTGAAAGGGGACAGGGAACTAACTATGGCTACACCTTC. As protein: CASSERGQGTNYGYTF.

The chain links TRBV7-6 to TRBJ2-1; TRBD2 matches 9 bases. Germline assignment: CDR1 SGHVS and CDR2 FNYEAQ. The CDR3 loop spans 15 amino acids. The V and J ends lost 3 bases and 10 bases, in that order; junction bases with no gene match: 10. The CDR3 coding sequence is TGTGCCAGCAGCTTGATGGTGCGGGGGGGCCGGGAGCAGTTCTTC. Residues: CASSLMVRGGREQFF.

J is TRBJ1-2 and V is TRBV12-3 or TRBV12-4; D is perhaps TRBD1 (6 bases). V gave up 1 base and J gave up 7 bases, with 7 bases separating them. The CDR3 totals 12 residues. In DNA form, the CDR3 reads TGTGCCAGCAGTTTAGGGACAGCTGGCTACACCTTC. This codes for CASSLGTAGYTF.